One sample yielded the 8 T cell receptor beta chains listed below, sequenced in a study of T cell repertoires in cytomegalovirus infection. TCRdb used MiXCR to reprocess the reads, holding one entry per CDR3 protein. The sample lists around 280,000 distinct CDR3 sequences, about a tenth seen once, with approximately 2.4% in the top ten. The sequenced material came from PBMCs. These TCRs come from a human donor in good health (CMV status not recorded). Some clones in this sample may be carry-over from other donors' samples.

Many counts were recorded for this clonotype. This chain connects TRBV7-9 to TRBJ1-1; D might be TRBD1 (6 bases). Germline values: CDR1 SEHNR, CDR2 FQNEAQ (reference sequence). V was shortened by 6 bases and J by 1 base, with 12 bases between the two germline ends. The CDR3 spans 14 residues. The CDR3 coding sequence is TGTGCCAGCAGAACCTACAGGGAGAACACTGAAGCTTTCTTT. Its translation: CASRTYRENTEAFF.

This clonotype was seen once. This sequence joins TRBV20-1 and TRBJ2-5, with TRBD1 identical over 7 bases. V trimming: 3 bases; J trimming: 5 bases; junction bases outside the gene matches: 9. The germline CDR1 and CDR2 sequences are DFQATT and SNEGSKA (reference sequence). The CDR3 is 14 amino acids. The CDR3 sequence is CSASSGLRGETQYF. CDR3 DNA: TGCAGTGCTAGTTCTGGTCTCAGGGGGGAGACCCAGTACTTC.

This clonotype has a count of ten or more. The V and J genes are TRBV7-9 and TRBJ1-4; 7 bases are shared with TRBD1. The V and J ends lost 5 bases and 7 bases, in that order; junction bases with no gene match: 7. Looked up from germline, CDR1 is SEHNR and CDR2 is FQNEAQ (reference sequence). The CDR3 has 14 amino acids. CDR3: CASSPRAGGEKLFF. For the CDR3, the DNA is TGTGCCAGCAGCCCGCGGGCAGGGGGTGAAAAACTGTTTTTT. Full variable domain (outside the CDR3, taken from reference TRBV7-9 and TRBJ1-4): DTGVSQNPRHKITKRGQNVTFRCDPISEHNRLYWYRQTLGQGPEFLTYFQNEAQLEKSRLLSDRFSAERPKGSFSTLEIQRTEQGDSAMYLCASSPRAGGEKLFFGSGTQLSVL.

Many counts were recorded for this clonotype. The rearrangement links TRBV20-1 to TRBJ1-4, with D unresolved. The ends were cut back, 6 bases at V and 10 bases at J, with 12 bases in the middle. The CDR3 loop spans 11 amino acids. CDR1 DFQATT and CDR2 SNEGSKA come from the germline V gene (reference sequence). CDR3 sequence reads: CSAPSGLKLFF. The CDR3 region has the DNA TGCAGTGCCCCTAGCGGGCTAAAACTGTTTTTT.

This clonotype was seen many times. The chain joins TRBV7-9 to TRBJ2-2; 7 bases line up with TRBD2. V trimming: 5 bases; J trimming: 5 bases; junction bases outside the gene matches: 8. CDR1 and CDR2 (germline): SEHNR, FQNEAQ (reference sequence). This CDR3 comprises 15 residues. The DNA for the CDR3 is TGTGCCAGCAGCCTATGGACGGGGGGAACCGGGGAGCTGTTTTTT. Translating gives CASSLWTGGTGELFF.

This clonotype was found a few times. The gene calls are TRBV19 and TRBJ2-3; 8 bases match TRBD2. The CDR3 runs to 11 residues. The germline gives CDR1 LNHDA, CDR2 SQIVND (reference sequence). V dropped 10 bases and J dropped 5; count of bases not matched to a gene: 2. CDR3 loop: CATGGGDTQYF. CDR3 nucleotide sequence: TGTGCCACCGGGGGGGGAGATACGCAGTATTTT.

The chain recombines TRBV20-1 with TRBJ1-6; no clear D. CDR3 length: 15 amino acids. Germline V gene lookup returns CDR1 DFQATT and CDR2 SNEGSKA (reference sequence). The V and J ends lost 2 bases and 7 bases respectively, with 15 bases between them. CDR3 sequence reads: CSARRLEPGNSPLHF. The CDR3 nucleotides read TGCAGTGCTAGAAGACTGGAACCGGGAAATTCACCCCTCCACTTT.

This clonotype was detected many times. The genes are TRBV2 and TRBJ2-3; D possibly uses TRBD1 or TRBD2 (6 bases each). The V gene's germline CDR1 is SNHLY and CDR2 FYNNEI. Trimming left V 6 bases short and J 0 bases short, with 22 bases between. The CDR3 spans 18 residues. CDR3 nucleotide sequence: TGTGCCAGCAGGGAGGGGGTGTCCGAGCGGGTTAGCACAGATACGCAGTATTTT. Translated, it gives CASREGVSERVSTDTQYF.